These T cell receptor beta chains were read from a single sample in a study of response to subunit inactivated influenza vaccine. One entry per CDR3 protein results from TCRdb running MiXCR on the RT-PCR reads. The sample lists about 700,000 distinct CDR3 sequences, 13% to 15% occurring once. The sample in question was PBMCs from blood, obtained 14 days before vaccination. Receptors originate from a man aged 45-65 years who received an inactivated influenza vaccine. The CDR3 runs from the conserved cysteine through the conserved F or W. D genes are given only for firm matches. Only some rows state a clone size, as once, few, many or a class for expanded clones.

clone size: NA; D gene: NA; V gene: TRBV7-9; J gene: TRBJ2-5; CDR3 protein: CASSLGPGPQETQYF; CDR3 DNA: TGTGCCAGCAGCTTAGGTCCCGGGCCCCAAGAGACCCAGTACTTC
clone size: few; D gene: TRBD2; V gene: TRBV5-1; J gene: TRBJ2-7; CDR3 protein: CASSSSGGATEQYF; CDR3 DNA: TGCGCCAGCAGCTCCAGCGGGGGGGCCACCGAGCAGTACTTC
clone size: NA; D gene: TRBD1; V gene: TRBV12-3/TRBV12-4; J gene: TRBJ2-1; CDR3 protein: CASSFDPGQGYNEQFF; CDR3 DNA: TGTGCCAGCAGTTTTGATCCGGGACAGGGATACAATGAGCAGTTCTTC
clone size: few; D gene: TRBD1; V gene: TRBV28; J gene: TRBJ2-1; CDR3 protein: CASSLLGQGGYNEQFF; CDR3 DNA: TGTGCCAGCAGTTTATTAGGACAGGGAGGATACAATGAGCAGTTCTTC
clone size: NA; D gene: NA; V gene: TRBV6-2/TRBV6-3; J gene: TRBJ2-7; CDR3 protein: CASSYGGPYEQYF; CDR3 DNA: TGTGCCAGCAGTTACGGGGGGCCATACGAGCAGTACTTC
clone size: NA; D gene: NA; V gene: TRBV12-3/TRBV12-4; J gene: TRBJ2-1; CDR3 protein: CASLVGGLSYNEQFF; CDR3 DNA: TGTGCCAGCCTAGTGGGGGGGCTTTCCTACAATGAGCAGTTCTTC
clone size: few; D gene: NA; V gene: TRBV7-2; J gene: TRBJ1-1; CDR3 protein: CASSTGQPPLAAFF; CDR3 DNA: TGTGCCAGCAGCACTGGACAGCCGCCTCTAGCAGCTTTCTTT
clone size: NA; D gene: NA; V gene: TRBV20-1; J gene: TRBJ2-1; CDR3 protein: CSAPDPPSYNEQFF; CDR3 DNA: TGCAGTGCCCCTGACCCGCCCTCCTACAATGAGCAGTTCTTC
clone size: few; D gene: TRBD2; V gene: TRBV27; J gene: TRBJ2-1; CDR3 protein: CASSLGTSGGDNEQFF; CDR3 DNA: TGTGCCAGCAGTTTAGGGACTAGCGGGGGAGACAATGAGCAGTTCTTC
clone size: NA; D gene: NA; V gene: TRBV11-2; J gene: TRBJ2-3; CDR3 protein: CASSFHGGRADTQYF; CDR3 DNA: TGTGCCAGCAGCTTTCACGGGGGTAGGGCAGATACGCAGTATTTT
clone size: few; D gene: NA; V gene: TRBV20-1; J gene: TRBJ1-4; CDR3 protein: CARGPTNEKLFF; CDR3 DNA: TGTGCACGGGGGCCAACTAATGAAAAACTGTTTTTT
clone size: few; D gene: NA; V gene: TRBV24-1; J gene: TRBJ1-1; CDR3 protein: CATSDGDRSEAFF; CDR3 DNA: TGTGCCACCAGTGATGGGGACCGAAGTGAAGCTTTCTTT
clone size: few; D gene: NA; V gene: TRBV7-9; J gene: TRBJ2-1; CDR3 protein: CASSSSFAGRPNEQFF; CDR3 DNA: TGTGCCAGCAGCTCATCCTTTGCGGGCCGCCCCAATGAGCAGTTCTTC
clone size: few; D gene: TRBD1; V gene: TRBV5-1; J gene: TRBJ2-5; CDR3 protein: CASSLGTAETQYF; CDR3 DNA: TGCGCCAGCAGCTTAGGGACAGCGGAGACCCAGTACTTC
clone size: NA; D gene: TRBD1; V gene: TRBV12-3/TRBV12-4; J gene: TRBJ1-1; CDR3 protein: CASSLDTGEATEAFF; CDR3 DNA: TGTGCCAGCAGCCTAGACACAGGGGAGGCCACTGAAGCTTTCTTT
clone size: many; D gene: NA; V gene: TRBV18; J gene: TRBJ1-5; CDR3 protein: CASSPPGGPQHF; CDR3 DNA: TGTGCCAGCTCACCACCGGGCGGGCCCCAGCATTTT
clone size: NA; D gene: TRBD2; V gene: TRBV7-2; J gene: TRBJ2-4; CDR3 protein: CASRTRGGDKNIQYF; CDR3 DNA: TGTGCCAGCAGGACCCGCGGGGGAGACAAAAACATTCAGTACTTC
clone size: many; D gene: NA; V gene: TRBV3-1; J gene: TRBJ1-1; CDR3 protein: CASSQVGRLEAFF; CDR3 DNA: TGTGCCAGCAGCCAAGTTGGACGGCTTGAAGCTTTCTTT
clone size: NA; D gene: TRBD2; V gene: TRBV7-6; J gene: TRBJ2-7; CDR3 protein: CASSSPGTSGTYEQYF; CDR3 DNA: TGTGCCAGCAGCTCGCCCGGGACTAGCGGAACCTACGAGCAGTACTTC
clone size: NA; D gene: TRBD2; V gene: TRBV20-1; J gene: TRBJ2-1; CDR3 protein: CSARDQAGGLLSEQFF; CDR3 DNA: TGCAGTGCTAGAGATCAGGCGGGGGGGCTATTAAGTGAGCAGTTCTTC
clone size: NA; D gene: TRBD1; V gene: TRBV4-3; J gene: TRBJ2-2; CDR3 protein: CASSQAPGTGFSGELFF; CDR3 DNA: TGCGCCAGCAGCCAAGCTCCCGGGACAGGATTTAGCGGGGAGCTGTTTTTT
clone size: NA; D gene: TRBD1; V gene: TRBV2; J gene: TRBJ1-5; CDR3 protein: CASTIGQGGMGPQHF; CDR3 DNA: TGTGCCAGCACCATAGGACAGGGAGGGATGGGGCCCCAGCATTTT
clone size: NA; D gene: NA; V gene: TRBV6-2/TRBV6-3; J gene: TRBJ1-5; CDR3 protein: CASSYRQGIQPQHF; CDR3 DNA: TGTGCCAGCAGTTACCGCCAGGGCATTCAGCCCCAGCATTTT
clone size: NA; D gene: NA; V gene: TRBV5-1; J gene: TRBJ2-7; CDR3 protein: CASSLQPQGSYEQYF; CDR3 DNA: TGCGCCAGCAGCTTACAGCCTCAGGGCTCCTACGAGCAGTACTTC
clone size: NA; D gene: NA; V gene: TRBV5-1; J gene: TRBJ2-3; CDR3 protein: CASSLAGTLTDTQYF; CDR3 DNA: TGCGCCAGCAGCTTGGCTGGGACACTAACAGATACGCAGTATTTT